This T cell receptor beta chain was captured in a study of tumor T cells in aggressive B-cell lymphoma. This CDR3 comprises 14 residues. CDR1 SGHTA and CDR2 FQGNSA come from the germline V gene. V lost 4 bases and J lost 5; bases outside the gene matches: 6. This clone was seen once. The table came from immunoSEQ multiplex PCR; TCRdb's copy has only in-frame clones and leaves some out. The sample holds about 4,000 clones, roughly 87% seen once. The chain employs TRBV7-2 and TRBJ2-7; TRBD1 aligns across 9 bases. The clonotype was recovered from an adult with diffuse large B cell lymphoma. Sequenced material: tumor tissue. Written as DNA, the CDR3 is TGTGCCAGCAGCTCCGGACAGGGGAGGGACGAGCAGTACTTC. Its translation is CASSSGQGRDEQYF.